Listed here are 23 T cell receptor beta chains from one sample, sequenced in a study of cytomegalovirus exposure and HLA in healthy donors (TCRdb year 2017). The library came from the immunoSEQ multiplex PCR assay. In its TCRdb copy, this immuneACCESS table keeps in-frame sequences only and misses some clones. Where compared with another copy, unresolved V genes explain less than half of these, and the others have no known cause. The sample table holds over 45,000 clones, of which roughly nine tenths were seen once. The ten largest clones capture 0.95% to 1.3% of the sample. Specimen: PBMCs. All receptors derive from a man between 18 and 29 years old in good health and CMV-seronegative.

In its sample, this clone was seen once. The chain's CDR3 is CASSLDTGDIYGYTF. The CDR3 DNA is TGCGCCAGCAGCTTGGATACAGGGGATATCTATGGCTACACCTTC. The chain has TRBV5-1 and TRBJ1-2; 7 bases fit TRBD1. The CDR3 has 15 residues. The germline CDR1 and CDR2 sequences are SGHRS and YFSETQ. After removal of 0 bases from V and 4 bases from J, the junction contained 6 bases not matched to a gene.

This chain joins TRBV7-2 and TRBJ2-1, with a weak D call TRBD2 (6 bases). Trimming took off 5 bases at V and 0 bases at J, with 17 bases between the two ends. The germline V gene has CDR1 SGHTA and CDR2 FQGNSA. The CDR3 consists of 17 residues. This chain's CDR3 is CASSPPPTRSSYNEQFF. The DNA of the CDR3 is TGTGCCAGCAGCCCTCCCCCGACTAGAAGCTCCTACAATGAGCAGTTCTTC.

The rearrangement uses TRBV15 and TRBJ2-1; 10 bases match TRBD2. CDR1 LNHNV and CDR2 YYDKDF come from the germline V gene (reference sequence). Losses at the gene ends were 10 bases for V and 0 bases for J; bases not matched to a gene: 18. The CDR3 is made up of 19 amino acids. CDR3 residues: CASRGAGGGKGSSYNEQFF. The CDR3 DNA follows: TGTGCCAGTCGAGGAGCGGGAGGGGGGAAGGGGAGCTCCTACAATGAGCAGTTCTTC.

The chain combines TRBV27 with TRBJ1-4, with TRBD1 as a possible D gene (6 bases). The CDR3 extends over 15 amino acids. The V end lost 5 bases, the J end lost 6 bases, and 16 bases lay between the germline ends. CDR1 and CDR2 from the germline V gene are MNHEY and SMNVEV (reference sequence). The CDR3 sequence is CASSPVPGEDEKLFF. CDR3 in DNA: TGTGCCAGCAGTCCGGTCCCAGGGGAAGATGAAAAACTGTTTTTT.

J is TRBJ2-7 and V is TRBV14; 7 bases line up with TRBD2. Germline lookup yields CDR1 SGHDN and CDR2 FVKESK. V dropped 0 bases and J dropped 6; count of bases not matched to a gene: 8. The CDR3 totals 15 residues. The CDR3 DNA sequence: TGTGCCAGCAGCCAAGAGGGGAGGGGAAACGTCGAGCAGTACTTC. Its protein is CASSQEGRGNVEQYF. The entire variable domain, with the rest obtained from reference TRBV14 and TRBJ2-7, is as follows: EAGVTQFPSHSVIEKGQTVTLRCDPISGHDNLYWYRRVMGKEIKFLLHFVKESKQDESGMPNNRFLAERTGGTYSTLKVQPAELEDSGVYFCASSQEGRGNVEQYFGPGTRLTVT.

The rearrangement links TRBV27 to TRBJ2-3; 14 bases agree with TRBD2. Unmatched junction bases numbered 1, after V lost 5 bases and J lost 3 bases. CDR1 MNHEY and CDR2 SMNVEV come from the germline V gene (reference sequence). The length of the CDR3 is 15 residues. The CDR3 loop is CASSRLAGGTDTQYF. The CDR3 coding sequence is TGTGCCAGCAGTCGACTAGCGGGAGGGACAGATACGCAGTATTTT.

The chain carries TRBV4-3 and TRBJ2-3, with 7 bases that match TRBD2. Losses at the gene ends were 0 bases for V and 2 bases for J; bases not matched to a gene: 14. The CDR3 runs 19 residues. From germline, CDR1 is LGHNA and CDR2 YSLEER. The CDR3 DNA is TGCGCCAGCAGCCAAGAGCCCTCCCCGAGTCTAGCGGACACAGATACGCAGTATTTT. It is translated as CASSQEPSPSLADTDTQYF.

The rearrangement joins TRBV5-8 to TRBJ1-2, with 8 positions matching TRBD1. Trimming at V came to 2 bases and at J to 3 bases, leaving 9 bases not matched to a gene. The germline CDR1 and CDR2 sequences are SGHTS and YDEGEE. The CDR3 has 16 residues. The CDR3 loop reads CASSLSGQGVYYGYTF. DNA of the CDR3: TGTGCCAGCAGCTTATCCGGACAGGGTGTGTACTATGGCTACACCTTC.

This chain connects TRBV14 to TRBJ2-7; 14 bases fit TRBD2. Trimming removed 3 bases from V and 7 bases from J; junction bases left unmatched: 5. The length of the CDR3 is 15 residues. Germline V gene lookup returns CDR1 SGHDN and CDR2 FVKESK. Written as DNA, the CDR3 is TGTGCCAGCAGCCAGACTAGCGGGAGGGCCCAAGAGCAGTACTTC. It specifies CASSQTSGRAQEQYF.

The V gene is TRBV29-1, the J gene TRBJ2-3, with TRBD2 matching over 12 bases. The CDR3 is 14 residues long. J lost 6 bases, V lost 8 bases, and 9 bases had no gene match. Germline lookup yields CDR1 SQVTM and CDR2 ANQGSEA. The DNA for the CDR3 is TGCAGCTTCTCTAGCGGGAGGGTCGGGGATACGCAGTATTTT. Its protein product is CSFSSGRVGDTQYF.

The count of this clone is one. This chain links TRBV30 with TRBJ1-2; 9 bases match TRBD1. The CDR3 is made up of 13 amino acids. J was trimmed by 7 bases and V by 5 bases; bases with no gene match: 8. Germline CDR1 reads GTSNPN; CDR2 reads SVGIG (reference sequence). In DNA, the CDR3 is TGTGCCTGGGCAACAGGGGGCGGGTCTGGCTACACCTTC. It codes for CAWATGGGSGYTF. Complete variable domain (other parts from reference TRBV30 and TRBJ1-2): SQTIHQWPATLVQPVGSPLSLECTVEGTSNPNLYWYRQAAGRGLQLLFYSVGIGQISSEVPQNLSASRPQDRQFILSSKKLLLSDSGFYLCAWATGGGSGYTFGSGTRLTVV.

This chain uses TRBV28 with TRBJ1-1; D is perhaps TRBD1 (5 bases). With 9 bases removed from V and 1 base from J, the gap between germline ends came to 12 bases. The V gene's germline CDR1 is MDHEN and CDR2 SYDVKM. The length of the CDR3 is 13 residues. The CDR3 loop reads CARRQFENTEAFF. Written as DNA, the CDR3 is TGTGCCAGAAGACAGTTTGAGAACACTGAAGCTTTCTTT.

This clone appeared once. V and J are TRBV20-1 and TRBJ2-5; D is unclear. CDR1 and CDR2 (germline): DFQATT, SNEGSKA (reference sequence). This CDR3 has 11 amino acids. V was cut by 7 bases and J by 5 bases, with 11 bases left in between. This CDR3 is CSVSSIETQYF. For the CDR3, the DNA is TGCAGTGTTTCTAGTATTGAGACCCAGTACTTC.

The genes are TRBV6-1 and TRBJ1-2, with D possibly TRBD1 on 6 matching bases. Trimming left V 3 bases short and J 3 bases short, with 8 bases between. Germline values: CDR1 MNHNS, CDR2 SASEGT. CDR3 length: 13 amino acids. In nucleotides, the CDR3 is TGTGCCAGCAGTGAGACAGGAGACTATGGCTACACCTTC. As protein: CASSETGDYGYTF.

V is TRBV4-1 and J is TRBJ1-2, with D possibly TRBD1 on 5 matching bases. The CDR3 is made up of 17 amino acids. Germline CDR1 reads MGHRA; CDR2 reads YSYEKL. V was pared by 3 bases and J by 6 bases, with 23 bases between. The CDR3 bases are TGCGCCAGCAGCCAGGAGAAGACTGTAGACAGACGTGATGGCTACACCTTC. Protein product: CASSQEKTVDRRDGYTF.

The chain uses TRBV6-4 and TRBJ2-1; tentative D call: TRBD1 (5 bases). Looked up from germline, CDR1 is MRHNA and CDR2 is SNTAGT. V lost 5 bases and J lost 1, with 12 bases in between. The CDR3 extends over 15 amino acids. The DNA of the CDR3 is TGTGCCAGCAGTCCCCAGGGTAGGTCCTACAATGAGCAGTTCTTC. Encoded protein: CASSPQGRSYNEQFF.

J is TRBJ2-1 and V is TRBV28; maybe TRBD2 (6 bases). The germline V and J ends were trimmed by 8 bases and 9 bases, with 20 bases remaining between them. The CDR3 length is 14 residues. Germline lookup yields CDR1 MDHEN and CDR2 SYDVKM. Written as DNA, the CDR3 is TGTGCCAGCGATGTGGTTGGAGGGTATGGTGAGCAGTTCTTC. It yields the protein CASDVVGGYGEQFF.

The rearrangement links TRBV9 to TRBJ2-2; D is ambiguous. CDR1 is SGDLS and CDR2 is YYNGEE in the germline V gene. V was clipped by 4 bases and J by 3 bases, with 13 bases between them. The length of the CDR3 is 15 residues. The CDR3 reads CASSPSGAHTGELFF. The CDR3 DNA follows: TGTGCCAGCAGCCCATCAGGTGCCCACACCGGGGAGCTGTTTTTT. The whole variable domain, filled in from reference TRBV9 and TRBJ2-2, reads DSGVTQTPKHLITATGQRVTLRCSPRSGDLSVYWYQQSLDQGLQFLIQYYNGEERAKGNILERFSAQQFPDLHSELNLSSLELGDSALYFCASSPSGAHTGELFFGEGSRLTVL.

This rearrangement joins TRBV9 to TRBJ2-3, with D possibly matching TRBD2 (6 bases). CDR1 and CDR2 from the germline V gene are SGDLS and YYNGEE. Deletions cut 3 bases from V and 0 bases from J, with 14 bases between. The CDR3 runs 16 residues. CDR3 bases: TGTGCCAGCAGCGCACTAGCTAGAGCTAGCACAGATACGCAGTATTTT. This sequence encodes CASSALARASTDTQYF.

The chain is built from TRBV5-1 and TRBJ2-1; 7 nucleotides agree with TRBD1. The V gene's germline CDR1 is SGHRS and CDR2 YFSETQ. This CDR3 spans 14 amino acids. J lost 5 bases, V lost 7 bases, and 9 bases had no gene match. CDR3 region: CASALTGTDNEQFF. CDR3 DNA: TGCGCCAGCGCGCTGACAGGGACCGACAATGAGCAGTTCTTC.

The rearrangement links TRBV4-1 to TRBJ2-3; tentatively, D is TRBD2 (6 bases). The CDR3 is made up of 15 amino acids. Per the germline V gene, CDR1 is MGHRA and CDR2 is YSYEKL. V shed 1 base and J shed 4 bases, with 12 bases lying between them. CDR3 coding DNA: TGCGCCAGCAGCCAAGGCAAAAGGGAGGCAGATACGCAGTATTTT. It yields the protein CASSQGKREADTQYF.

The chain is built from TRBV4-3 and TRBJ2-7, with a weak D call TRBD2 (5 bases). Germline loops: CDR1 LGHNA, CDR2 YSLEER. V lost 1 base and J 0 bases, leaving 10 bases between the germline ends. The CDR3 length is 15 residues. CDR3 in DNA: TGCGCCAGCAGCCAAGGCATGGGGAGCTCCTACGAGCAGTACTTC. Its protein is CASSQGMGSSYEQYF.

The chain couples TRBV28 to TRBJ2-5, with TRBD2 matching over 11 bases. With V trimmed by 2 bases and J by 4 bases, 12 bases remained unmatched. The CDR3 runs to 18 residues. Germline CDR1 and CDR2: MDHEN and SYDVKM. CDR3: CASSLVASGRLFGETQYF. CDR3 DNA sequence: TGTGCCAGCAGTTTAGTCGCTAGCGGGAGGCTCTTTGGAGAGACCCAGTACTTC.